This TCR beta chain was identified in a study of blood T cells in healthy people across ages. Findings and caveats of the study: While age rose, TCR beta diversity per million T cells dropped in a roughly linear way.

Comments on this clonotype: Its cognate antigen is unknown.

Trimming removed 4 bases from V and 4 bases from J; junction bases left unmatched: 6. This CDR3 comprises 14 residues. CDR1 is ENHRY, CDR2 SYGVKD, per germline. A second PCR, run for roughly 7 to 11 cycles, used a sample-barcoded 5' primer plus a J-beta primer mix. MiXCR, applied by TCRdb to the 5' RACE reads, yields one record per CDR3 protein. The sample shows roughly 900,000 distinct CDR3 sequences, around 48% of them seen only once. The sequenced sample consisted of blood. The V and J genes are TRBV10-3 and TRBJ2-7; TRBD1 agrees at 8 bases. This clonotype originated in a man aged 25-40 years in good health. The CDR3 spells CAISGNDRGYEQYF. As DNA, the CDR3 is TGTGCCATCAGTGGGAACGACAGGGGTTACGAGCAGTACTTC.